These T cell receptor beta chains were read from a single sample in a study of T cell responses to AZD1222 COVID-19 vaccine. Measured with immunoSEQ multiplex PCR; TCRdb has only the in-frame clones, and not every one. The sample contains 150,000 to 200,000 clones, over 85% of which appear only once. Sequenced material: peripheral blood, taken 28 days after the second AZD1222 dose. The origin of the receptors is an adult who received the AZD1222 COVID-19 vaccine. The CDR3 runs from the conserved cysteine through the conserved F or W. Each record gives: J gene, clone size, D gene, V gene, CDR3 protein, CDR3 DNA. D genes are given only for firm matches. For some rows the clone size is stated as once, few or many, or as a class when expanded; others skip it.

j_call: TRBJ2-3; clone_size: once; d_call: .; v_call: TRBV3-1/TRBV3-2; cdr3_aa: CASSEWGRGSTDTQYF; cdr3_nt: TGTGCCAGCAGCGAATGGGGTCGAGGGAGCACAGATACGCAGTATTTT
j_call: TRBJ1-6; clone_size: .; d_call: .; v_call: TRBV7-3; cdr3_aa: CASSLNNSPLHF; cdr3_nt: TGTGCCAGCAGCTTAAATAATTCACCCCTCCACTTT
j_call: TRBJ1-2; clone_size: .; d_call: .; v_call: TRBV7-9; cdr3_aa: CASSLAEYGYTF; cdr3_nt: TGTGCCAGCAGCTTGGCCGAGTATGGCTACACCTTC
j_call: TRBJ1-1; clone_size: .; d_call: .; v_call: TRBV19; cdr3_aa: CASTDGRGSTEAFF; cdr3_nt: TGTGCCAGTACCGACGGACGGGGAAGCACTGAAGCTTTCTTT
j_call: TRBJ1-2; clone_size: .; d_call: TRBD1; v_call: TRBV6-6; cdr3_aa: CASSRTGGINYGYTF; cdr3_nt: TGTGCCAGCAGTCGTACAGGGGGGATTAACTATGGCTACACCTTC
j_call: TRBJ1-2; clone_size: .; d_call: .; v_call: TRBV7-3; cdr3_aa: CASSLIRGANYGYTF; cdr3_nt: TGTGCCAGCAGCTTAATTCGGGGAGCTAACTATGGCTACACCTTC
j_call: TRBJ2-1; clone_size: .; d_call: TRBD2; v_call: TRBV7-6; cdr3_aa: CASSLPAGGPWNEQFF; cdr3_nt: TGTGCCAGCAGCTTACCAGCGGGGGGGCCTTGGAATGAGCAGTTCTTC
j_call: TRBJ2-3; clone_size: .; d_call: .; v_call: TRBV28; cdr3_aa: CASSQGTSNTDTQYF; cdr3_nt: TGTGCCAGCAGTCAAGGGACTTCCAACACAGATACGCAGTATTTT
j_call: TRBJ1-3; clone_size: .; d_call: TRBD1; v_call: TRBV12-3/TRBV12-4; cdr3_aa: CASNEQGTNTIYF; cdr3_nt: TGTGCCAGCAACGAACAGGGGACAAACACCATATATTTT
j_call: TRBJ2-7; clone_size: .; d_call: TRBD2; v_call: TRBV3-1/TRBV3-2; cdr3_aa: CASSRGEIYEQYF; cdr3_nt: TGTGCCAGCAGTCGGGGGGAGATATACGAGCAGTACTTC
j_call: TRBJ1-2; clone_size: .; d_call: .; v_call: TRBV3-1/TRBV3-2; cdr3_aa: CASSPTGPYGYGYTF; cdr3_nt: TGTGCCAGCAGCCCGACAGGCCCCTACGGCTATGGCTACACCTTC
j_call: TRBJ1-2; clone_size: .; d_call: .; v_call: TRBV7-2; cdr3_aa: CASSLWSRDGYTF; cdr3_nt: TGTGCCAGCAGCTTATGGTCCAGGGACGGCTACACCTTC